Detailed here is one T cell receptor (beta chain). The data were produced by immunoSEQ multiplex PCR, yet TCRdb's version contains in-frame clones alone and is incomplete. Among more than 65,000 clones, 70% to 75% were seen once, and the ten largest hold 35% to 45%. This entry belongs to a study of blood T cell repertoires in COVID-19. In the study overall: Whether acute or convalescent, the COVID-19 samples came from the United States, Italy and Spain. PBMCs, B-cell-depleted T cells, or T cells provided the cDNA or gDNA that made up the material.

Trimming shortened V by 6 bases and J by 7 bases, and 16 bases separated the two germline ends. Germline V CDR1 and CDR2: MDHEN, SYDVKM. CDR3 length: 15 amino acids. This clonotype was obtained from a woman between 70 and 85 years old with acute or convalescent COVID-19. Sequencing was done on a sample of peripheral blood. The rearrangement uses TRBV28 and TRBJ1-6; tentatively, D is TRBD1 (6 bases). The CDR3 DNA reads TGTGCCAGCAGGATACTAACAGGGCCCAATTCACCCCTCCACTTT. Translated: CASRILTGPNSPLHF.